The next 30 T cell receptor beta chains were all read from a single sample in a study of Ad26.COV2.S vaccination and SARS-CoV-2 variants. The assay was immunoSEQ multiplex PCR, and TCRdb's table has in-frame clones only and misses some. The sample has fewer than 500,000 clones, roughly 90% seen once. The sample's treatment: around 19 received Ad26.COV2.S at low or high dose, single or two shots; about five received placebo; per-sample allocation not given. Samples analyzed were those drawn on day 63 after the first vaccine or placebo injection. Sequencing used peripheral blood, obtained in a trial of Ad26.COV2.S vaccine versus placebo. Receptors were obtained from a person between 18 and 60 years old who received the Ad26.COV2.S COVID-19 vaccine or a placebo.

This rearrangement joins TRBV27 to TRBJ2-1; D is perhaps TRBD2 (6 bases). The CDR3 spans 14 residues. Trimming stripped 2 bases from V and 4 bases from J, with 9 bases between. Germline loops: CDR1 MNHEY, CDR2 SMNVEV (reference sequence). CDR3: CASSLGGLYNEQFF. CDR3 in DNA: TGTGCCAGCAGTTTAGGGGGACTGTACAATGAGCAGTTCTTC.

V and J are TRBV6-5 and TRBJ2-1; D perhaps matches TRBD1 (6 bases). Germline lookup yields CDR1 MNHEY and CDR2 SVGAGI. The CDR3 extends over 11 amino acids. The germline V and J ends were trimmed by 11 bases and 6 bases, with 11 bases remaining between them. CDR3 sequence: CAGRTANEQFF. In nucleotides, the CDR3 is TGTGCCGGCCGGACAGCCAATGAGCAGTTCTTC.

V and J are TRBV2 and TRBJ1-2, with a possible D match to TRBD1 (5 bases). The CDR3 has 16 residues. Trimming pared 1 base from V and 4 bases from J, leaving 16 bases between. The germline V gene encodes CDR1 SNHLY and CDR2 FYNNEI. The CDR3 region is CASSEEALGRGYGYTF. The CDR3, as DNA: TGTGCCAGCAGTGAAGAGGCCCTAGGGAGGGGCTATGGCTACACCTTC.

The V and J genes are TRBV6-2 or TRBV6-3 and TRBJ1-4; 7 nucleotides align to TRBD1. Germline V gives CDR1 MNHEY, CDR2 SVGEGT. V dropped 5 bases and J dropped 4; count of bases not matched to a gene: 4. The CDR3 spans 14 residues. The CDR3, as DNA: TGTGCCAGCAGTGACAGGGCCGATAATGAAAAACTGTTTTTT. Translated: CASSDRADNEKLFF.

Only one count was recorded for this clone. The rearrangement joins TRBV4-3 to TRBJ1-5; possible D gene TRBD1, 5 bases. CDR3 length: 19 residues. The germline CDR1 and CDR2 sequences are LGHNA and YSLEER. V was pared by 4 bases and J by 0 bases, with 22 bases between. CDR3 nucleotides: TGCGCCAGCAGCCTCCGGGTCGGGGGGTACGCTAATAGCAATCAGCCCCAGCATTTT. Its protein is CASSLRVGGYANSNQPQHF.

V gene TRBV15 combines with J gene TRBJ1-2, with 8 bases that match TRBD1. CDR1 and CDR2 (germline): LNHNV, YYDKDF (reference sequence). CDR3 size: 18 residues. V lost 0 bases to trimming and J lost 7 bases; unmatched junction nucleotides: 16. The CDR3 nucleotides are TGTGCCACCAGCAGAGATCCCCCCTTTGGGACAGGTGGGATTGGCTACACCTTC. Translation: CATSRDPPFGTGGIGYTF. Complete variable domain (other parts from reference TRBV15 and TRBJ1-2): DAMVIQNPRYQVTQFGKPVTLSCSQTLNHNVMYWYQQKSSQAPKLLFHYYDKDFNNEADTPDNFQSRRPNTSFCFLDIRSPGLGDTAMYLCATSRDPPFGTGGIGYTFGSGTRLTVV.

This chain links TRBV7-2 with TRBJ2-2; 12 nucleotides line up with TRBD2. Germline loops: CDR1 SGHTA, CDR2 FQGNSA. After removal of 5 bases from V and 8 bases from J, the junction contained 9 bases not matched to a gene. The CDR3 covers 16 residues. In DNA form, the CDR3 reads TGTGCCAGCAGCCAACCCGGGACTAGCGGGTGGGGGGAGCTGTTTTTT. Amino acids: CASSQPGTSGWGELFF.

J is TRBJ2-1 and V is TRBV6-2 or TRBV6-3; TRBD2 matches at 13 bases. Germline V gives CDR1 MNHEY, CDR2 SVGEGT. Losses at the gene ends were 6 bases for V and 10 bases for J; bases not matched to a gene: 15. The CDR3 has 17 residues. The CDR3 bases are TGTGCCAGCAGACCTTTACTAGCGGGAGGGCTACCTGTGGAGCAGTTCTTC. Residues: CASRPLLAGGLPVEQFF.

The chain uses TRBV6-5 and TRBJ2-7; D ambiguous. The CDR3 spans 16 residues. Germline assignment: CDR1 MNHEY and CDR2 SVGAGI. V gave up 0 bases and J gave up 0 bases, with 12 bases separating them. The CDR3 nucleotides read TGTGCCAGCAGTTACTCGGGTGGCTTTCGCTCCTACGAGCAGTACTTC. It translates to CASSYSGGFRSYEQYF.

The chain links TRBV4-3 to TRBJ2-3; unclear D gene. The V end was cut by 0 bases, the J end by 2 bases, with 9 bases between. From germline, CDR1 is LGHNA and CDR2 YSLEER. This CDR3 is 15 amino acids long. The chain's CDR3 is CASSQDSPTTDTQYF. Written as DNA, the CDR3 is TGCGCCAGCAGCCAAGATTCCCCTACCACAGATACGCAGTATTTT.

The gene calls are TRBV11-2 and TRBJ2-1; D call uncertain. Trimming shortened V by 1 base and J by 10 bases, and 11 bases separated the two germline ends. Germline CDR1 SGHAT, CDR2 FQNNGV. The CDR3 is made up of 13 amino acids. Here the CDR3 DNA reads TGTGCCAGCAGCTTAGTGTTCTCTGGGGAGCAGTTCTTC. Protein: CASSLVFSGEQFF.

The chain carries TRBV4-3 and TRBJ2-7, with TRBD1 matching over 11 bases. The CDR3 consists of 15 residues. The ends lost 6 bases at V and 5 bases at J; junction bases unmatched: 9. Germline-derived CDR1 and CDR2 are LGHNA and YSLEER. In DNA, the CDR3 is TGCGCCAGCAGTAGCTCGGGACAGGGGGTCCACGAGCAGTACTTC. It codes for CASSSSGQGVHEQYF.

The CDR3 is CASSGLAQYPYNEQFF. As DNA, the CDR3 is TGTGCCAGCAGTGGACTAGCGCAATATCCTTACAATGAGCAGTTCTTC. This rearrangement joins TRBV2 to TRBJ2-1, with TRBD2 matching 8 bases. The CDR3 runs to 16 residues. The germline CDR1 and CDR2 sequences are SNHLY and FYNNEI. V gave up 4 bases and J gave up 4 bases; unmatched junction bases: 9.

The V call is TRBV6-5, the J call TRBJ2-7, with a weak D call TRBD1 (7 bases). V lost 2 bases and J lost 4, with 18 bases in between. CDR1 is MNHEY and CDR2 is SVGAGI in the germline V gene. CDR3 length equals 16 residues. In DNA, the CDR3 is TGTGCCAGCAGTTACGGAGGGACCGGGACAGATTACGAGCAGTACTTC. Its protein is CASSYGGTGTDYEQYF.

The rearrangement uses TRBV29-1 and TRBJ1-1; TRBD1 matches 7 bases. The CDR3 contains 12 residues. Germline V gene data show CDR1 as SQVTM and CDR2 as ANQGSEA. Trimming at V came to 6 bases and at J to 3 bases, leaving 4 bases not matched to a gene. The CDR3 coding sequence is TGCAGCGTGGGACAGACCTACACTGAAGCTTTCTTT. Translated, it gives CSVGQTYTEAFF.

This clone was recorded once. V and J are TRBV9 and TRBJ2-1, with D unclear. The CDR3 is 14 residues long. Per the germline V gene, CDR1 is SGDLS and CDR2 is YYNGEE. The V and J ends lost 0 bases and 2 bases respectively, with 6 bases between them. The CDR3 nucleotides are TGTGCCAGCAGCGTAGTTACAGCCTACAATGAGCAGTTCTTC. This encodes CASSVVTAYNEQFF.

The sample holds one count of this clone. The chain recombines TRBV4-3 with TRBJ1-3; D is ambiguous. The germline CDR1 and CDR2 sequences are LGHNA and YSLEER. The V end lost 0 bases, the J end lost 0 bases, and 15 bases lay between the germline ends. The CDR3 extends over 18 amino acids. The CDR3 sequence: CASSQDSGRSFSGNTIYF. As DNA, the CDR3 is TGCGCCAGCAGCCAAGATTCCGGGCGTAGCTTCTCTGGAAACACCATATATTTT.

The J gene is TRBJ2-1, the V gene TRBV5-1; 8 nucleotides align to TRBD1. The CDR3 spans 15 residues. J gave up 3 bases and V 0 bases, and 2 bases lay outside the gene matches. The germline gives CDR1 SGHRS, CDR2 YFSETQ. Here the CDR3 DNA reads TGCGCCAGCAGCTTGGATACAGGGGGCTACAATGAGCAGTTCTTC. Protein sequence: CASSLDTGGYNEQFF.

This chain links TRBV12-3 or TRBV12-4 with TRBJ1-2; D is undetermined. CDR3 length: 12 residues. V was clipped by 6 bases and J by 4 bases, with 9 bases between them. The CDR3 nucleotides read TGTGCCAGCAGACCTGGTAGCTATGGCTACACCTTC. Translation gives CASRPGSYGYTF.

In this sample, this clone turned up once. The chain has TRBV9 and TRBJ1-4, with D perhaps TRBD1 (5 bases). CDR1 and CDR2 (germline): SGDLS, YYNGEE. The CDR3 spans 14 residues. V was shortened by 3 bases and J by 2 bases, with 8 bases between the two germline ends. CDR3 sequence (DNA): TGTGCCAGCAGCGCAGGGTTTACTAATGAAAAACTGTTTTTT. It specifies CASSAGFTNEKLFF.

This clone has just one count. V is TRBV7-2 and J is TRBJ2-7; 9 bases align to TRBD2. The CDR3 has 15 amino acids. The ends lost 1 base at V and 3 bases at J; junction bases unmatched: 4. Germline V gene lookup returns CDR1 SGHTA and CDR2 FQGNSA. The CDR3: CASSLVLSGSYEQYF. The CDR3 DNA reads TGTGCCAGCAGCTTAGTTCTTAGCGGGAGCTACGAGCAGTACTTC.

This chain links TRBV11-2 with TRBJ2-5, with a possible D match to TRBD2 (6 bases). The germline V gene has CDR1 SGHAT and CDR2 FQNNGV. V was shortened by 4 bases and J by 1 base, with 16 bases between the two germline ends. The CDR3 extends over 16 amino acids. The CDR3 DNA sequence: TGTGCCAGCAGCTCACAAGGGAGGCGGGGCCAAGAGACCCAGTACTTC. Its translation: CASSSQGRRGQETQYF.

V and J are TRBV6-4 and TRBJ2-3; 10 bases are shared with TRBD1. CDR1 is MRHNA and CDR2 is SNTAGT in the germline V gene. The CDR3 extends over 15 amino acids. V gave up 5 bases and J gave up 5 bases; unmatched junction bases: 7. The chain's CDR3 is CASSSFGTGEDTQYF. In DNA form, the CDR3 reads TGTGCCAGCAGTAGCTTTGGGACAGGGGAAGATACGCAGTATTTT.

The chain links TRBV10-3 to TRBJ2-7, with 7 nucleotides matching TRBD1. Germline CDR1 reads ENHRY; CDR2 reads SYGVKD. This CDR3 contains 14 residues. Unmatched junction bases numbered 12, after V lost 11 bases and J lost 2 bases. This chain's CDR3 is CASRDSQGAYEQYF. CDR3 coding DNA: TGTGCCTCCAGGGACAGTCAAGGAGCCTACGAGCAGTACTTC.

This chain uses TRBV3-1 (or the pseudogene TRBV3-2) with TRBJ2-5; D unclear. Trimming shortened V by 0 bases and J by 9 bases, and 11 bases separated the two germline ends. The CDR3 length is 13 residues. CDR1 LGHDT and CDR2 YNNKEL come from the germline V gene (reference sequence). The CDR3 coding sequence is TGTGCCAGCAGCCAAGAAGTAGGTCTCGCCCAGTACTTC. Translation gives CASSQEVGLAQYF.

This chain links TRBV7-6 with TRBJ2-7; weak D call: TRBD1 (6 bases). V lost 2 bases, J lost 4 bases, and 12 bases lay in between. The germline gives CDR1 SGHVS, CDR2 FNYEAQ. The CDR3 sequence is 14 residues long. CDR3 sequence (DNA): TGTGCCAGCAGCTTATCGGACAGAAGTTACGAGCAGTACTTC. Encoded protein: CASSLSDRSYEQYF.

As to this clone: Other DNA sequences in this sample translate to the same CDR3. The chain uses TRBV12-3 or TRBV12-4 and TRBJ2-7; D gene uncertain. The germline V and J ends were trimmed by 3 bases and 4 bases, with 4 bases remaining between them. The CDR3 runs to 11 residues. The CDR3, as DNA: TGTGCCAGCAGTTTTGGGTACGAGCAGTACTTC. Translating gives CASSFGYEQYF.

The rearrangement links TRBV28 to TRBJ1-1, with a possible D match to TRBD1 (5 bases). The germline CDR1 and CDR2 sequences are MDHEN and SYDVKM. This CDR3 is 14 amino acids long. The V gene lost 7 bases and the J gene lost 0 bases, with 12 bases spanning the gap. Here the CDR3 reads CASTPGGMNTEAFF. The CDR3 DNA reads as TGTGCCAGCACGCCGGGGGGGATGAACACTGAAGCTTTCTTT.

The CDR3 nucleotides read TGTGCCTGGAGTGTACAAGGGGGGCTGGGTTATGGCTACACCTTC. It is translated as CAWSVQGGLGYGYTF. The chain links TRBV30 to TRBJ1-2, with D maybe TRBD1 (6 bases). The V gene's germline CDR1 is GTSNPN and CDR2 SVGIG (reference sequence). With 0 bases removed from V and 5 bases from J, the gap between germline ends came to 16 bases. CDR3 size: 15 residues.

The rearrangement joins TRBV20-1 to TRBJ2-6; D is unclear. Per the germline V gene, CDR1 is DFQATT and CDR2 is SNEGSKA (reference sequence). The CDR3 consists of 14 residues. V shed 3 bases and J shed 0 bases, with 6 bases lying between them. CDR3 in amino acids: CSASVRSGANVLTF. CDR3 nucleotides: TGCAGTGCTAGTGTCCGCTCTGGGGCCAACGTCCTGACTTTC.